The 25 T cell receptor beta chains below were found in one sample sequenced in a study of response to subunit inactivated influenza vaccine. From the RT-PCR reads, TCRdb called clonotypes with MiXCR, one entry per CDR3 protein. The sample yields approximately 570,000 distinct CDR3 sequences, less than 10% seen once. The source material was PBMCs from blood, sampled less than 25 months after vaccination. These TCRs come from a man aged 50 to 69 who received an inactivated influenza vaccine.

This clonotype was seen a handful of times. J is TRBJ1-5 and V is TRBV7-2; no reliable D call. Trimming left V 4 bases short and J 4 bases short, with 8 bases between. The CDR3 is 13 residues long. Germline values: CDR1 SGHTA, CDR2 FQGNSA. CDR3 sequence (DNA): TGTGCCAGCAGCTGGACGTCGAATCAGCCCCAGCATTTT. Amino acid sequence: CASSWTSNQPQHF. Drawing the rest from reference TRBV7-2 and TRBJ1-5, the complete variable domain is GAGVSQSPSNKVTEKGKDVELRCDPISGHTALYWYRQSLGQGLEFLIYFQGNSAPDKSGLPSDRFSAERTGGSVSTLTIQRTQQEDSAVYLCASSWTSNQPQHFGDGTRLSIL.

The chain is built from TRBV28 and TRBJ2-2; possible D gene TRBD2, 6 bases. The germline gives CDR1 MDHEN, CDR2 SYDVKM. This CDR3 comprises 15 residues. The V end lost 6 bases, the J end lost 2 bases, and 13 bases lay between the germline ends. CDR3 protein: CASRPEGLNTGELFF. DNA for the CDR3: TGTGCCAGCAGACCAGAGGGACTTAACACCGGGGAGCTGTTTTTT.

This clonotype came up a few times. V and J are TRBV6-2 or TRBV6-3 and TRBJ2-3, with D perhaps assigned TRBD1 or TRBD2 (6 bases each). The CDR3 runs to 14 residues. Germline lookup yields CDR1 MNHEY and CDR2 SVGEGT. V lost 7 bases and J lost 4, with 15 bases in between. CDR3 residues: CASNRDSLADTQYF. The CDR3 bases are TGTGCCAGCAACAGGGACTCCCTAGCAGATACGCAGTATTTT.

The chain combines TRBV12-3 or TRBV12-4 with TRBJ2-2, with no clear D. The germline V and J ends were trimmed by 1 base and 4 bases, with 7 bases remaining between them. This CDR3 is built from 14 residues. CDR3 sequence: CASSLGVSTGELFF. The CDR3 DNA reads TGTGCCAGCAGTTTAGGGGTTAGCACCGGGGAGCTGTTTTTT.

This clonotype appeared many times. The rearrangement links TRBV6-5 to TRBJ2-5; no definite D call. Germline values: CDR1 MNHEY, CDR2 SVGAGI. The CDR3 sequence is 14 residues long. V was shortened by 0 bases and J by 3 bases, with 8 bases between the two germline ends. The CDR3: CASSYSSGEETQYF. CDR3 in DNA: TGTGCCAGCAGTTACTCGTCGGGTGAAGAGACCCAGTACTTC.

CDR3 bases: TGCAGTGCTACCAGGGGGCCCAATGAGCAGTTCTTC. Protein product: CSATRGPNEQFF. The J gene is TRBJ2-1, the V gene TRBV20-1, with 8 bases identical to TRBD1. Per germline, CDR1 DFQATT and CDR2 SNEGSKA (reference sequence). CDR3 size: 12 residues. J was trimmed by 6 bases and V by 4 bases; bases with no gene match: 2.

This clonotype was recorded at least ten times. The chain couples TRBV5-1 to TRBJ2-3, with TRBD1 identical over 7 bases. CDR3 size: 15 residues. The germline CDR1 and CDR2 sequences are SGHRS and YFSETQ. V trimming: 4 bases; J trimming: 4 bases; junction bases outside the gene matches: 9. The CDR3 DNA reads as TGCGCCAGCAGCCCGGGACAGCTGGGAGCAGATACGCAGTATTTT. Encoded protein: CASSPGQLGADTQYF.

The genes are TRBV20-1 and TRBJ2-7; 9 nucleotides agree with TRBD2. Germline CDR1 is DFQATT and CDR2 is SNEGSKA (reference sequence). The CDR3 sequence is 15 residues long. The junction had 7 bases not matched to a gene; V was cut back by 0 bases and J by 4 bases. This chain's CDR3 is CSARDPGGRGYEQYF. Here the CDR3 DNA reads TGCAGTGCTAGAGATCCAGGCGGGAGGGGGTACGAGCAGTACTTC.

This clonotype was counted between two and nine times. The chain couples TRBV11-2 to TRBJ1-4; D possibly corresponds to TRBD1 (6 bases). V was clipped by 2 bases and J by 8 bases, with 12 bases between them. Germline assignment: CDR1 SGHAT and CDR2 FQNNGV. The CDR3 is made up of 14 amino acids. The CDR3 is CASSLSQGTEKLFF. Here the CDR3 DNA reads TGTGCCAGCAGCTTATCCCAGGGGACCGAAAAACTGTTTTTT. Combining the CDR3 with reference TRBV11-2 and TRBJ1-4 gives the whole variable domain EAGVAQSPRYKIIEKRQSVAFWCNPISGHATLYWYQQILGQGPKLLIQFQNNGVVDDSQLPKDRFSAERLKGVDSTLKIQPAKLEDSAVYLCASSLSQGTEKLFFGSGTQLSVL.

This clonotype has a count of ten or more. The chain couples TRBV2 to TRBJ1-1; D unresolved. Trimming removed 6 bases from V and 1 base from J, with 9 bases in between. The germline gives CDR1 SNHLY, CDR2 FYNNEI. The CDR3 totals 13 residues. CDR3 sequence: CASRAPTNTEAFF. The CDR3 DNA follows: TGTGCCAGCAGAGCACCTACGAACACTGAAGCTTTCTTT.

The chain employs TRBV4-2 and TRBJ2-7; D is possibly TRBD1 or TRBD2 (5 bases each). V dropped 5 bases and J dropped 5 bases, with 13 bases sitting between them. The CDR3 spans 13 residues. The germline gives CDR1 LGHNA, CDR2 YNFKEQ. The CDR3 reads CASSRRLGDEQYF. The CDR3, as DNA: TGTGCCAGCAGCAGGCGGTTGGGGGACGAGCAGTACTTC.

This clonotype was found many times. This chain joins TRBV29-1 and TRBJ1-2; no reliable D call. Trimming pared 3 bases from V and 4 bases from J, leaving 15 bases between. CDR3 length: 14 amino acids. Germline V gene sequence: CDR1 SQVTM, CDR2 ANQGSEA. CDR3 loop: CSVELAGVFYGYTF. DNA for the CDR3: TGCAGCGTTGAGCTGGCCGGGGTATTCTATGGCTACACCTTC.

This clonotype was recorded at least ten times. The CDR3 protein is CAISGIMGTGELFF. CDR3 DNA: TGTGCCATCAGTGGGATCATGGGAACCGGGGAGCTGTTTTTT. The V call is TRBV10-3, the J call TRBJ2-2, with D hard to call. Trimming stripped 4 bases from V and 5 bases from J, with 11 bases between. This CDR3 is 14 amino acids long. Germline V lookup: CDR1 ENHRY, CDR2 SYGVKD.

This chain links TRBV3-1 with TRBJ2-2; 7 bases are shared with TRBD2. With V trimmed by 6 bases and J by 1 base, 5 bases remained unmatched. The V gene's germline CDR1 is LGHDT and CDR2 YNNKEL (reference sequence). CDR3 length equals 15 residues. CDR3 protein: CASRWGGRNTGELFF. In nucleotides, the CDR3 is TGTGCCAGCAGATGGGGAGGGCGGAACACCGGGGAGCTGTTTTTT.

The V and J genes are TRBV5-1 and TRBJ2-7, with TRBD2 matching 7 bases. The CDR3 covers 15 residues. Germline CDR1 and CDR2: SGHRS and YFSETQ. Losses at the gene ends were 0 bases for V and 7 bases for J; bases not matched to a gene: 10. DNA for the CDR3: TGCGCCAGCAGCTTGGGACCTGACCCGGGAGGAGAGCAGTACTTC. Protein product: CASSLGPDPGGEQYF.

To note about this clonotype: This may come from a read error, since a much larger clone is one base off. The CDR3 loop is CSARELAGNKEQFF. DNA of the CDR3: TGCAGTGCTAGAGAACTAGCGGGGAATAAAGAGCAGTTCTTC. V gene TRBV20-1 combines with J gene TRBJ2-1; TRBD2 matches 10 bases. Trimming cost V 0 bases and J 10 bases; bases outside gene matches: 6. The CDR3 covers 14 residues. Germline V lookup: CDR1 DFQATT, CDR2 SNEGSKA (reference sequence).

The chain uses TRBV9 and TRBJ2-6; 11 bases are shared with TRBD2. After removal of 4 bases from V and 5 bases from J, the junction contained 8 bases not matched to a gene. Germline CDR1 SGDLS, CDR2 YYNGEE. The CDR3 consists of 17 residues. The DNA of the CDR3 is TGTGCCAGCAGCCAACTAGCGGGAGTCGGCTGGGCCAACGTCCTGACTTTC. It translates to CASSQLAGVGWANVLTF.

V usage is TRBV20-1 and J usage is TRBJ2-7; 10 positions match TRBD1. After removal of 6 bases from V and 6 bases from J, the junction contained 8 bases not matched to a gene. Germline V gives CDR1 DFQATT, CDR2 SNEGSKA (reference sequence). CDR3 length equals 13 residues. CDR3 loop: CSASTGQGTEQYF. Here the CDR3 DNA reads TGCAGTGCGTCGACGGGACAGGGGACCGAGCAGTACTTC.

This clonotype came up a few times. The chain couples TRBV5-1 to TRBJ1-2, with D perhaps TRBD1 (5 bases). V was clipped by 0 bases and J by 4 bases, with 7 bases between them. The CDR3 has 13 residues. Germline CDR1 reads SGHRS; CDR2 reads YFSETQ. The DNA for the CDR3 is TGCGCCAGCAGCTTGGGGGACTCCTATGGCTACACCTTC. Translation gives CASSLGDSYGYTF.

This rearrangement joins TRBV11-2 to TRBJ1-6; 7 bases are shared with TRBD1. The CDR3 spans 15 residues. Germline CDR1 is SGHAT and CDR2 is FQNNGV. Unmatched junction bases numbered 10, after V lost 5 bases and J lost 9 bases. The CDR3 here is CASSPLTGITSPLHF. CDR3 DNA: TGTGCCAGCAGCCCTTTGACAGGGATTACTTCACCCCTCCACTTT.

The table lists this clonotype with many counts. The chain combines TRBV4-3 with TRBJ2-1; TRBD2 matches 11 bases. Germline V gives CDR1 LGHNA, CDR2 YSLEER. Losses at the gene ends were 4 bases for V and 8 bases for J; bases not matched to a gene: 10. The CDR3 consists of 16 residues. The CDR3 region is CASSRATSGSKDEQFF. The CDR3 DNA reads TGCGCCAGCAGCCGGGCCACTAGCGGGAGTAAGGATGAGCAGTTCTTC.

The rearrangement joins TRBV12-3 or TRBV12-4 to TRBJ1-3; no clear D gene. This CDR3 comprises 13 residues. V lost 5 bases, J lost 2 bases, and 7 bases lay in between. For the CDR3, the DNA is TGTGCCAGCAGTCCCACAACTGGAAACACCATATATTTT. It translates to CASSPTTGNTIYF.

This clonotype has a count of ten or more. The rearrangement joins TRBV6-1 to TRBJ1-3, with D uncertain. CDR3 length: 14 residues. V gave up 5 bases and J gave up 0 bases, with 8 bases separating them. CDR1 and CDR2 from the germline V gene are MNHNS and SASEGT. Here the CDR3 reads CASSPHSSGNTIYF. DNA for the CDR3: TGTGCCAGCAGTCCACACTCCTCTGGAAACACCATATATTTT.

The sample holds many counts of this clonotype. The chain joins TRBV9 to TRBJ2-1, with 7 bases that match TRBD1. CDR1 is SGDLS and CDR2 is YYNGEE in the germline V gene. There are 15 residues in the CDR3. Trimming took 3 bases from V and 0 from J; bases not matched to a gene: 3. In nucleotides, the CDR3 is TGTGCCAGCAGCGCAACAGGGGACTCCTACAATGAGCAGTTCTTC. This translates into CASSATGDSYNEQFF.

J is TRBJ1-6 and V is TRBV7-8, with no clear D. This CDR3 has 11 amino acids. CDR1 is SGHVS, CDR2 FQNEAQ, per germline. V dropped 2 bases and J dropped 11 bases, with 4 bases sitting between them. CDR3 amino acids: CASSLRPPLHF. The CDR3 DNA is TGTGCCAGCAGCTTAAGGCCACCCCTCCACTTT.